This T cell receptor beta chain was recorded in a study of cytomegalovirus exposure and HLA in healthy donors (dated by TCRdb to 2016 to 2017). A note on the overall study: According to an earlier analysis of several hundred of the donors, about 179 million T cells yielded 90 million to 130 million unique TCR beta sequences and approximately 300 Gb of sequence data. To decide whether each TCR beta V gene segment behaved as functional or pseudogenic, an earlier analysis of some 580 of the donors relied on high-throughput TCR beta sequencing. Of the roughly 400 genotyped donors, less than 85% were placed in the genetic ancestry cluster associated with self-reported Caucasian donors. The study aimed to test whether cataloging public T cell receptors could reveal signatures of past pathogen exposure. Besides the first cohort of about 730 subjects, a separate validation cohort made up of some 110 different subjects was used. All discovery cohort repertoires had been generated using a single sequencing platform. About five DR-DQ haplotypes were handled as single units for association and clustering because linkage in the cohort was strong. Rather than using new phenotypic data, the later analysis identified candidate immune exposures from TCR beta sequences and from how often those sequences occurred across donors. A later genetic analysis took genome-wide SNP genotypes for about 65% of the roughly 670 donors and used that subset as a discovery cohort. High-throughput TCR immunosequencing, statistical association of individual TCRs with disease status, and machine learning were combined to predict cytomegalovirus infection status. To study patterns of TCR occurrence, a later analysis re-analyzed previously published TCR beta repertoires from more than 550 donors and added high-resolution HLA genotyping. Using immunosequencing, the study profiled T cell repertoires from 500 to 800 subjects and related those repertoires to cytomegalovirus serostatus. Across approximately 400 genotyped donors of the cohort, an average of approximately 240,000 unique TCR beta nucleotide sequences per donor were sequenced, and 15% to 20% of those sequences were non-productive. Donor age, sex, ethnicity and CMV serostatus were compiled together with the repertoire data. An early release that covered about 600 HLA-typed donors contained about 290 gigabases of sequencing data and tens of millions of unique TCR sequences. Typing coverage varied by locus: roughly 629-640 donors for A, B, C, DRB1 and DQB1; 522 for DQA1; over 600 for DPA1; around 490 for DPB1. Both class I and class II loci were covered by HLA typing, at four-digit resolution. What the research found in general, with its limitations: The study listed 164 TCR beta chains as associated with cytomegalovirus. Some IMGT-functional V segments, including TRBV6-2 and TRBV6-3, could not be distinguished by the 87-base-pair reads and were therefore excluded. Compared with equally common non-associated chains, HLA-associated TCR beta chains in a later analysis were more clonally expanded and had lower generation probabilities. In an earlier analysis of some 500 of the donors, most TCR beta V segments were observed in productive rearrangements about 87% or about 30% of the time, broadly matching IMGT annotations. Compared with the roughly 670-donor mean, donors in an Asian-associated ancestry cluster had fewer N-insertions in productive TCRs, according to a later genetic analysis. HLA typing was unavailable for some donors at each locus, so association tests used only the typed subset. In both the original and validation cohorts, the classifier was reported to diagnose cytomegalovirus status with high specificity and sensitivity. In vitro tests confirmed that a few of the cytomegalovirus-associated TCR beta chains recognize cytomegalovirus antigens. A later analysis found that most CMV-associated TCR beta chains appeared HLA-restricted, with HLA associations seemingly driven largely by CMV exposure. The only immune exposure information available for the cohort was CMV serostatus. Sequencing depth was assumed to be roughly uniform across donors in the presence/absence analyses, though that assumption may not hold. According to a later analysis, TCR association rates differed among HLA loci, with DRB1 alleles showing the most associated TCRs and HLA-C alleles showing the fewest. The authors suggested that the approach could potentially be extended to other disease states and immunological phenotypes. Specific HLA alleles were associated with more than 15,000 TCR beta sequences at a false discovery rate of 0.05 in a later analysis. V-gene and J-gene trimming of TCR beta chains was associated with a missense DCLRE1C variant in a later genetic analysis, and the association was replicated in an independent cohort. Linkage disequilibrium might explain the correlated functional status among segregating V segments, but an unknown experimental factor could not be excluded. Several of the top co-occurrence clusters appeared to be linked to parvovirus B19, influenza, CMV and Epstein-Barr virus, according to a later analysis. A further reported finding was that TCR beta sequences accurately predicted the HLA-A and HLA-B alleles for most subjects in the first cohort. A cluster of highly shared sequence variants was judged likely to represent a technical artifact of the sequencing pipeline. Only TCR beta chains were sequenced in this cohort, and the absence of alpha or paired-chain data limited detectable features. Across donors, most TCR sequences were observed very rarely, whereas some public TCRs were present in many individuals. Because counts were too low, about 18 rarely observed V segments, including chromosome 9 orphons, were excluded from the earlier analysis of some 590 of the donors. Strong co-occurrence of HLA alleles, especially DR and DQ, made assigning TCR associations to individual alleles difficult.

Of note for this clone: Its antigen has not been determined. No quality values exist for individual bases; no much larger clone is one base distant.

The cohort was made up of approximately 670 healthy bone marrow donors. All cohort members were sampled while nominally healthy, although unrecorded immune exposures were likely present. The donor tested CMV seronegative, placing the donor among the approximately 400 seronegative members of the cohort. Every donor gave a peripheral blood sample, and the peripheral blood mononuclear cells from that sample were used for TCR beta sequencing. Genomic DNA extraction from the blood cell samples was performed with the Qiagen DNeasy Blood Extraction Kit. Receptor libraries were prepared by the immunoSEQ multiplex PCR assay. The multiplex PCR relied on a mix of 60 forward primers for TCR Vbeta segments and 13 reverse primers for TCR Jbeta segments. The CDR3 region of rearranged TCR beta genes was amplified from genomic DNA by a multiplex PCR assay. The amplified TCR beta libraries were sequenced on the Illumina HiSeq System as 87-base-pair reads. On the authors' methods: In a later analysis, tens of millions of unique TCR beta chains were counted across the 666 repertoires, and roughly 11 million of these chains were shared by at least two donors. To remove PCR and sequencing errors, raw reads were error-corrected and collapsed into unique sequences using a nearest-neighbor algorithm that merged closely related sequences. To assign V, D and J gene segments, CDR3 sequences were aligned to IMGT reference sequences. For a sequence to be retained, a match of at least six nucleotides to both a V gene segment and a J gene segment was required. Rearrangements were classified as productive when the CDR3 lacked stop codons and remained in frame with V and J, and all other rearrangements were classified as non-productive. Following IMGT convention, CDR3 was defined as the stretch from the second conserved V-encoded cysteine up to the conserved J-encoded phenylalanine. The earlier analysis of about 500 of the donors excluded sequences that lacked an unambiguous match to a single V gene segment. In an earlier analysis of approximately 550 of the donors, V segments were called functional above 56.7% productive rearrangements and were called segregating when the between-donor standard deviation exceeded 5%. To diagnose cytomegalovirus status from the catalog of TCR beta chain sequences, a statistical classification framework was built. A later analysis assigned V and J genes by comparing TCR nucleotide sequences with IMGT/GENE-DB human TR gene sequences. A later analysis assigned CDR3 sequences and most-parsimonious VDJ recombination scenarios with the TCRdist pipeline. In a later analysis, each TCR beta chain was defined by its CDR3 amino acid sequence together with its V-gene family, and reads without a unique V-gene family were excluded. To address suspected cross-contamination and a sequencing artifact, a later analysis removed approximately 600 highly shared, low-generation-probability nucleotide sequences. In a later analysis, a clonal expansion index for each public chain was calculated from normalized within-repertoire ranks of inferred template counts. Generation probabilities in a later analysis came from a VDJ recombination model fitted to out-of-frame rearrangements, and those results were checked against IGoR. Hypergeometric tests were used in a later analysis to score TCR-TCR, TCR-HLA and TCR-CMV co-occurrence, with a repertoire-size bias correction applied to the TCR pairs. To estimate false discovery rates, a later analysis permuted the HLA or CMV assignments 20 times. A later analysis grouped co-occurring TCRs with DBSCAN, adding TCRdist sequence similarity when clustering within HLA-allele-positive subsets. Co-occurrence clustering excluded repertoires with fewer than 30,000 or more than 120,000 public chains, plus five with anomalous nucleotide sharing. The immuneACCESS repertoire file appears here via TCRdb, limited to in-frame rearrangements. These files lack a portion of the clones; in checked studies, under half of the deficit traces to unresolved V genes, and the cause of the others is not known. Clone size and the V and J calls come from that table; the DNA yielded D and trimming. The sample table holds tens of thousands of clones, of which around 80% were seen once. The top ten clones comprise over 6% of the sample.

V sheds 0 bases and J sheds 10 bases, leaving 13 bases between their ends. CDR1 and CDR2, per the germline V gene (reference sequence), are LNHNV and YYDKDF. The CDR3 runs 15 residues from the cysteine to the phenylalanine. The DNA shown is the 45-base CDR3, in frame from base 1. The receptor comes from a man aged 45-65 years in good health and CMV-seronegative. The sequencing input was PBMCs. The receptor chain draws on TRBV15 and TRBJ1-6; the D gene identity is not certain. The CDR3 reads CATSREEFEGSPLHF. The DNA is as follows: TGTGCCACCAGCAGAGAGGAGTTCGAGGGCTCACCCCTCCACTTT.